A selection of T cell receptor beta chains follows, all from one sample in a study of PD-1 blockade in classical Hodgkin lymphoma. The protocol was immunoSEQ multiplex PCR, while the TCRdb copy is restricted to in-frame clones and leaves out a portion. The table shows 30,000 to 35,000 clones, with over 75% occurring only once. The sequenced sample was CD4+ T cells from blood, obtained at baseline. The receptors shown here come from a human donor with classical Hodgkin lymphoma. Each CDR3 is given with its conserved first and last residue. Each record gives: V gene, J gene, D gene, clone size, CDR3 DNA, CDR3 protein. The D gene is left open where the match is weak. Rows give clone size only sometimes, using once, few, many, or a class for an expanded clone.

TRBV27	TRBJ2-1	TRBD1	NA	TGTGCCAGCAGGGAGGACAGGGGGCGCAATGGAAGGAGGTCCGGCTCCTACAATGAGCAGTTCTTC	CASREDRGRNGRRSGSYNEQFF
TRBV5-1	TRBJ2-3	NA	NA	TGCGCCAGCCGAAGACAGACGAGCACAGATACGCAGTATTTT	CASRRQTSTDTQYF
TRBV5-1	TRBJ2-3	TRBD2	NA	TGCGCCAGCAGCTTGGGACTAGCGGGAGCAGATACGCAGTATTTT	CASSLGLAGADTQYF
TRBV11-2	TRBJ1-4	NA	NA	TGTGCCAGCAGTTCTATCTCAGGGGCTGAAAAACTGTTTTTT	CASSSISGAEKLFF
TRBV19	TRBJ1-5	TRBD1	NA	TGTGCCAGTAGTACAGCCGGGACAGGGGTGTTTCAGCCCCAGCATTTT	CASSTAGTGVFQPQHF
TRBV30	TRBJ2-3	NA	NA	TGTGCCTGGACCCCCGGGGGACACGGCACAGATACGCAGTATTTT	CAWTPGGHGTDTQYF
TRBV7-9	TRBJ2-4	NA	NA	TGTGCCAGCAGCTTACAGCTCACAACGGGGGCCAAAAACATTCAGTACTTC	CASSLQLTTGAKNIQYF
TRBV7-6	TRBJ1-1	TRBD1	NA	TGTGCCAGCAGCTTCCCGGGACAGGGGTTGAACACTGAAGCTTTCTTT	CASSFPGQGLNTEAFF
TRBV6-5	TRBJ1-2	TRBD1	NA	TGTGCCAGCAGTTACAGGGGACAGGGTTGGGGCTACACCTTC	CASSYRGQGWGYTF
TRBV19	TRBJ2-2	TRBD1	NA	TGTGCCAGTAGTTCCAACAGGGGACCTAACACCGGGGAGCTGTTTTTT	CASSSNRGPNTGELFF
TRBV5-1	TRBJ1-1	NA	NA	TGCGCCAGCAGCTTCCAACGCTCCGGACAGCGTAACACTGAAGCTTTCTTT	CASSFQRSGQRNTEAFF
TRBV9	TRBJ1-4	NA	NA	TGTGCCAGCAGCGTAACTGCCCGGGACAAGATGGGAAAACTGTTTTTT	CASSVTARDKMGKLFF
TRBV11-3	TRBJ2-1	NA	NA	TGTGCCAGCAGCTTAATGTTAAGCTCCTACAATGAGCAGTTCTTC	CASSLMLSSYNEQFF
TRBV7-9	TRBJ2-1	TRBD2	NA	TGTGCCAGCAGCTTTCGGACTAGCGGGAGGTCCTACAATGAGCAGTTCTTC	CASSFRTSGRSYNEQFF
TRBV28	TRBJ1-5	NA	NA	TGTGCCAGCAGCCCCTTTAGTCTGGGCGGGGGGGATCAGCCCCAGCATTTT	CASSPFSLGGGDQPQHF
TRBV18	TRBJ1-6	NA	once	TGTGCCAGCTCACCAGGGTTGTCCAATTCACCCCTCCACTTT	CASSPGLSNSPLHF
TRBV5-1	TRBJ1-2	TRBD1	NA	TGCGCCAGCAGCTGGGGGACAGGGGGCCTCGGCTACACCTTC	CASSWGTGGLGYTF
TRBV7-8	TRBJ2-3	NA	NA	TGTGCCAGCAGCCAGAAGGGTTTAAGGTCTAGCACAGATACGCAGTATTTT	CASSQKGLRSSTDTQYF
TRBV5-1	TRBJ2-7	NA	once	TGCGCCAGCAGCACTTACAGCTCCTACGAGCAGTACTTC	CASSTYSSYEQYF
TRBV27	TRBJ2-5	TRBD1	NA	TGTGCCAGCAGTCCGACCTGGACAGGGCAAGAGACCCAGTACTTC	CASSPTWTGQETQYF
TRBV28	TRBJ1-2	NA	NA	TGTGCCAGCAGTAAGAGGGGTCCGAATTTTCTTGGCTACACCTTC	CASSKRGPNFLGYTF
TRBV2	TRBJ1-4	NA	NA	TGTGCCAGCGGAAGGGAAAAACTGTTTTTT	CASGREKLFF
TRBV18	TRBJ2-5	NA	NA	TGTGCCAGCTCACCCGCAGAGACCCAGTACTTC	CASSPAETQYF